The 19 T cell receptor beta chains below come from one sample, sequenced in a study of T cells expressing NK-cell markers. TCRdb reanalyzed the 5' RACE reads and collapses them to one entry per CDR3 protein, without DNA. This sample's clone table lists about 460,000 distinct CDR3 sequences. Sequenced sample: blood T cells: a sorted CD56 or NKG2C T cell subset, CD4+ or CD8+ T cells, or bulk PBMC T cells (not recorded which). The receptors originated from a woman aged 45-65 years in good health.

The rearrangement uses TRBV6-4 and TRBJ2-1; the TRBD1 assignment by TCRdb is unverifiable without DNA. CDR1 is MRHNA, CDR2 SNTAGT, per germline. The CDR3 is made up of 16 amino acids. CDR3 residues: CASSDSIRGSNNEQFF.

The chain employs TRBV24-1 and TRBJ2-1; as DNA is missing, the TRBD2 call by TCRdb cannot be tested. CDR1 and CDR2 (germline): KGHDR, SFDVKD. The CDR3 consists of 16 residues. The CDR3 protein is CATSDPIAGGDNEQFF.

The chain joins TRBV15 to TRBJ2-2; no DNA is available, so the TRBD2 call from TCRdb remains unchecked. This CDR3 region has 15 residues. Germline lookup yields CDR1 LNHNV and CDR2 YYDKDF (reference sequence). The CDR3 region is CATSRALGGSGELFF.

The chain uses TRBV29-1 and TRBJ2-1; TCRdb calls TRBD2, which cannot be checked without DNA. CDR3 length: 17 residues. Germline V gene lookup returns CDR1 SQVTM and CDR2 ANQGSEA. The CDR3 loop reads CSAKGGLAGGPDNEQFF.

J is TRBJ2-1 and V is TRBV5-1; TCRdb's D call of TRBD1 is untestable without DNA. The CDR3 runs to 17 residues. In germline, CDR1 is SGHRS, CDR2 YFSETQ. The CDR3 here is CASSLGGTPRLGNEQFF.

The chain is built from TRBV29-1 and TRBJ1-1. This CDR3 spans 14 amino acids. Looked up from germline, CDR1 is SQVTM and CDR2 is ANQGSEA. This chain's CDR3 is CSVLKEDRKAEAFF.

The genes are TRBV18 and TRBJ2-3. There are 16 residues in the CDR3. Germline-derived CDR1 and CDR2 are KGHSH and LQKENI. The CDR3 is CASSPPYGDSTDTQYF. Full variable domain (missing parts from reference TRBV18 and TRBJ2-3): NAGVMQNPRHLVRRRGQEARLRCSPMKGHSHVYWYRQLPEEGLKFMVYLQKENIIDESGMPKERFSAEFPKEGPSILRIQQVVRGDSAAYFCASSPPYGDSTDTQYFGPGTRLTVL.

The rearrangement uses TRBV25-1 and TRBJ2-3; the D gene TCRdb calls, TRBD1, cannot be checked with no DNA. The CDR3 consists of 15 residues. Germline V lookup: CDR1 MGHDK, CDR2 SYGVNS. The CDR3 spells CASSDPTGLTDTQYF.

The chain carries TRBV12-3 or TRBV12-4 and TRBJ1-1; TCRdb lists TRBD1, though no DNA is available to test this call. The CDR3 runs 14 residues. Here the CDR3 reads CASTLNEGAVEAFF.

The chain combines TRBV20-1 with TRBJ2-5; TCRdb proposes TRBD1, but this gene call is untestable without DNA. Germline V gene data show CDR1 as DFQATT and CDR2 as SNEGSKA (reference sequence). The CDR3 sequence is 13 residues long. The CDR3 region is CSAPGQGGETQYF.

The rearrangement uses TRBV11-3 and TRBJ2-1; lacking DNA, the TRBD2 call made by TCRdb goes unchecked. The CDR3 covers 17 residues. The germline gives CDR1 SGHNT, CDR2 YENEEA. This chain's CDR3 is CASSLRAGTSGTNEQFF. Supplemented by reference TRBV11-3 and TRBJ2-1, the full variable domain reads EAGVVQSPRYKIIEKKQPVAFWCNPISGHNTLYWYLQNLGQGPELLIRYENEEAVDDSQLPKDRFSAERLKGVDSTLKIQPAELGDSAVYLCASSLRAGTSGTNEQFFGPGTRLTVL.

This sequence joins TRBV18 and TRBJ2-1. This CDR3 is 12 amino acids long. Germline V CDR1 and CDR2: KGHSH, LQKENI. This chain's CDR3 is CASSPSRNEQFF.

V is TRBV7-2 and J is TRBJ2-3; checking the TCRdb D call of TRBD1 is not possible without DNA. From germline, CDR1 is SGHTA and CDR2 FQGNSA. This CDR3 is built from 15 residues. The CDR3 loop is CASSSGRPGTDTQYF.

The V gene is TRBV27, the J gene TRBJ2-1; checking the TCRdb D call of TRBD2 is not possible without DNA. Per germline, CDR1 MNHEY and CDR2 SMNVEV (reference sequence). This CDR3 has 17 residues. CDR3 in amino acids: CASSVLAGERSYNEQFF.

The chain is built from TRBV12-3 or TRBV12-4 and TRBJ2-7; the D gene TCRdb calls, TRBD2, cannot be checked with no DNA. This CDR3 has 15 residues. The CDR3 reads CASRVGEGDSYEQYF.

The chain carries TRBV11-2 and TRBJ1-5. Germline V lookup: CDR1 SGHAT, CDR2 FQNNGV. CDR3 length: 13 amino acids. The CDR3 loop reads CASRRLGNQPQHF.

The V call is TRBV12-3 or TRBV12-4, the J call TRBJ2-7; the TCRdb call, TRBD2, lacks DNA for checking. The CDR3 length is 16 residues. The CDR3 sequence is CASSLPSGPKNGEQYF.

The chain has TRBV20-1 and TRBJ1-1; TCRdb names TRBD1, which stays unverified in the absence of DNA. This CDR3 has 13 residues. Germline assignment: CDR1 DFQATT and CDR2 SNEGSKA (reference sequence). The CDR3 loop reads CSARQGQGLLAFF.

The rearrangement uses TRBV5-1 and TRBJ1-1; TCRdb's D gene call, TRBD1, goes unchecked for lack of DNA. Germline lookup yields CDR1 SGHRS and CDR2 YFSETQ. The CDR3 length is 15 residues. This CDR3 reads CASSGTGTVNTEAFF.